Shown below are 18 T cell receptor beta chains from a single sample sequenced in a study of technical replicates of blood from several donors. Profiled with immunoSEQ multiplex PCR; TCRdb holds only in-frame clones, not every one. The data hold about 80,000 clones, with roughly 93% observed a single time. Sequenced input: T cells isolated from PBMCs. The receptor set was obtained from a human donor in good health.

J is TRBJ1-3 and V is TRBV7-2; 8 nucleotides agree with TRBD1. V shed 3 bases and J 2 bases; nucleotides not matched to a gene: 6. From germline, CDR1 is SGHTA and CDR2 FQGNSA. The CDR3 is made up of 16 amino acids. The CDR3 DNA reads as TGTGCCAGCAGCTTCTGGACAGGGAACACTGGAAACACCATATATTTT. This codes for CASSFWTGNTGNTIYF.

This sequence joins TRBV7-2 and TRBJ2-5; a weak D match, TRBD1 (5 bases). The germline V gene encodes CDR1 SGHTA and CDR2 FQGNSA. The CDR3 is 15 residues long. V lost 0 bases and J 4 bases, leaving 12 bases between the germline ends. The CDR3 spells CASSLAGQGLETQYF. DNA for the CDR3: TGTGCCAGCAGCTTAGCGGGGCAGGGTCTAGAGACCCAGTACTTC.

This clone was observed once. The chain joins TRBV28 to TRBJ1-4; the D is unclear. This CDR3 comprises 19 residues. From germline, CDR1 is MDHEN and CDR2 SYDVKM. Trimming took off 6 bases at V and 0 bases at J, with 23 bases between the two ends. The DNA for the CDR3 is TGTGCCAGCAGGAAAGAGGGCCCAGGATTCTTAGCAACTAATGAAAAACTGTTTTTT. Protein: CASRKEGPGFLATNEKLFF.

CDR3 bases: TGTGCCAGCAGCTCTCCGGGTGGTAGCGCCGCTGAGCAGTTCTTC. Its translation: CASSSPGGSAAEQFF. This rearrangement joins TRBV7-3 to TRBJ2-1, with TRBD2 as a possible D gene (5 bases). Germline lookup yields CDR1 SGHTA and CDR2 FQGTGA. This CDR3 is 15 amino acids long. Trimming removed 4 bases at V and 9 bases at J, with 19 bases between.

This chain joins TRBV27 and TRBJ1-1, with D perhaps matching TRBD1 (6 bases). V lost 3 bases and J lost 4, with 12 bases in between. Germline V gene data show CDR1 as MNHEY and CDR2 as SMNVEV (reference sequence). The CDR3 is made up of 14 amino acids. The CDR3: CASSFSRGGTEAFF. The DNA of the CDR3 is TGTGCCAGCAGTTTTTCCAGGGGCGGCACTGAAGCTTTCTTT.

V and J are TRBV7-7 and TRBJ2-3; D perhaps matches TRBD1 (6 bases). V was shortened by 1 base and J by 2 bases, with 10 bases between the two germline ends. CDR3 size: 15 residues. The germline V gene has CDR1 SSHAT and CDR2 FNYEAQ (reference sequence). CDR3 sequence reads: CASSLGAGVTDTQYF. CDR3 in DNA: TGTGCCAGCAGCTTAGGGGCAGGGGTCACAGATACGCAGTATTTT.

DNA of the CDR3: TGCGCCAGCAGCTTGGAACTAGCGGACACAGATACGCAGTATTTT. Protein sequence: CASSLELADTDTQYF. The chain carries TRBV5-1 and TRBJ2-3, with 8 bases matching TRBD2. The V gene's germline CDR1 is SGHRS and CDR2 YFSETQ. Trimming at V came to 0 bases and at J to 2 bases, leaving 2 bases not matched to a gene. The CDR3 is 15 residues long.

The chain links TRBV5-6 to TRBJ1-1; D is unresolved. Trimming removed 0 bases at V and 8 bases at J, with 11 bases between. The germline gives CDR1 SGHDT, CDR2 YYEEEE. CDR3 length: 13 residues. This CDR3 reads CASSLDPNGEAFF. The CDR3 coding sequence is TGTGCCAGCAGCTTGGATCCCAACGGGGAAGCTTTCTTT.

The V call is TRBV7-6, the J call TRBJ1-2; 9 bases line up with TRBD1. Germline V gene data show CDR1 as SGHVS and CDR2 as FNYEAQ. The length of the CDR3 is 12 residues. With 6 bases clipped from V and 8 bases from J, the junction kept 4 bases outside the gene matches. In DNA, the CDR3 is TGTGCCAGCAGGGGGACAGGGACCGGCTACACCTTC. Translation gives CASRGTGTGYTF.

This clone was detected once. The rearrangement links TRBV4-2 to TRBJ2-1; D perhaps matches TRBD2 (5 bases). The CDR3 loop spans 13 amino acids. The germline V and J ends were trimmed by 0 bases and 10 bases, with 10 bases remaining between them. CDR1 is LGHNA, CDR2 YNFKEQ, per germline. The chain's CDR3 is CASSQETGLEQFF. CDR3 DNA: TGTGCCAGCAGCCAAGAGACGGGGTTAGAGCAGTTCTTC.

The chain links TRBV27 to TRBJ2-7; 9 bases fit TRBD2. Trimming removed 5 bases from V and 2 bases from J; junction bases left unmatched: 7. The V gene's germline CDR1 is MNHEY and CDR2 SMNVEV (reference sequence). The CDR3 totals 15 residues. For the CDR3, the DNA is TGTGCCAGCAGTCGATATAGCGGGAGAGCCTACGAGCAGTACTTC. Its protein is CASSRYSGRAYEQYF.

The chain carries TRBV7-3 and TRBJ2-1, with 10 bases lining up with TRBD2. Germline V lookup: CDR1 SGHTA, CDR2 FQGTGA. This CDR3 contains 15 residues. V shed 5 bases, J shed 5 bases, and the junction held 6 bases outside the gene matches. CDR3 DNA sequence: TGTGCCAGCAGCACCTCTAGCGGGAGCCACAATGAGCAGTTCTTC. This codes for CASSTSSGSHNEQFF.

The chain combines TRBV7-9 with TRBJ1-2; no definite D call. The germline V and J ends were trimmed by 7 bases and 7 bases, with 16 bases remaining between them. The germline V gene encodes CDR1 SEHNR and CDR2 FQNEAQ (reference sequence). The CDR3 totals 13 residues. CDR3 in DNA: TGTGCCAGCATACTGCTGGCAGGTGGTGGCTACACCTTC. Encoded protein: CASILLAGGGYTF.

The gene calls are TRBV5-4 and TRBJ2-7; 10 nucleotides agree with TRBD1. The junction had 7 bases not matched to a gene; V was cut back by 5 bases and J by 5 bases. The germline V gene encodes CDR1 SGHNT and CDR2 YYREEE (reference sequence). The CDR3 extends over 14 amino acids. The CDR3 bases are TGTGCCAGCAGTTGGACAGGGGGATTCAACGAGCAGTACTTC. It is translated as CASSWTGGFNEQYF. Full variable domain (outside the CDR3, taken from reference TRBV5-4 and TRBJ2-7): ETGVTQSPTHLIKTRGQQVTLRCSSQSGHNTVSWYQQALGQGPQFIFQYYREEENGRGNFPPRFSGLQFPNYSSELNVNALELDDSALYLCASSWTGGFNEQYFGPGTRLTVT.

The chain combines TRBV10-1 with TRBJ2-7; possibly TRBD1 for D (6 bases). CDR1 is WNHNN and CDR2 is SYGVQD in the germline V gene (reference sequence). The CDR3 contains 13 residues. Trimming cost V 3 bases and J 5 bases, with 11 bases left between them. The CDR3 DNA reads as TGCGCCAGCAGTGAAAGTGGGGACAACGAGCAGTACTTC. This sequence encodes CASSESGDNEQYF.

The chain recombines TRBV5-6 with TRBJ2-1; D possibly corresponds to TRBD2 (6 bases). V was cut by 2 bases and J by 7 bases, with 16 bases left in between. Germline values: CDR1 SGHDT, CDR2 YYEEEE. The CDR3 length is 15 residues. CDR3: CASSFQEGLWNEQFF. The CDR3 region has the DNA TGTGCCAGCAGCTTCCAGGAGGGATTATGGAATGAGCAGTTCTTC.

This chain connects TRBV10-3 to TRBJ2-7, with TRBD1 matching over 7 bases. This CDR3 contains 12 residues. With V trimmed by 6 bases and J by 2 bases, 1 base remained unmatched. Germline lookup yields CDR1 ENHRY and CDR2 SYGVKD. CDR3 bases: TGTGCCATCAGCGGACAGGCCTACGAGCAGTACTTC. Translation: CAISGQAYEQYF.

This chain uses TRBV11-2 with TRBJ1-1; no clear D gene. Trimming took off 6 bases at V and 6 bases at J, with 14 bases between the two ends. CDR1 and CDR2 from the germline V gene are SGHAT and FQNNGV. The CDR3 is made up of 13 amino acids. The CDR3 loop is CASRLSQGSEAFF. In DNA, the CDR3 is TGTGCCAGCAGGCTTAGCCAAGGTTCTGAAGCTTTCTTT.